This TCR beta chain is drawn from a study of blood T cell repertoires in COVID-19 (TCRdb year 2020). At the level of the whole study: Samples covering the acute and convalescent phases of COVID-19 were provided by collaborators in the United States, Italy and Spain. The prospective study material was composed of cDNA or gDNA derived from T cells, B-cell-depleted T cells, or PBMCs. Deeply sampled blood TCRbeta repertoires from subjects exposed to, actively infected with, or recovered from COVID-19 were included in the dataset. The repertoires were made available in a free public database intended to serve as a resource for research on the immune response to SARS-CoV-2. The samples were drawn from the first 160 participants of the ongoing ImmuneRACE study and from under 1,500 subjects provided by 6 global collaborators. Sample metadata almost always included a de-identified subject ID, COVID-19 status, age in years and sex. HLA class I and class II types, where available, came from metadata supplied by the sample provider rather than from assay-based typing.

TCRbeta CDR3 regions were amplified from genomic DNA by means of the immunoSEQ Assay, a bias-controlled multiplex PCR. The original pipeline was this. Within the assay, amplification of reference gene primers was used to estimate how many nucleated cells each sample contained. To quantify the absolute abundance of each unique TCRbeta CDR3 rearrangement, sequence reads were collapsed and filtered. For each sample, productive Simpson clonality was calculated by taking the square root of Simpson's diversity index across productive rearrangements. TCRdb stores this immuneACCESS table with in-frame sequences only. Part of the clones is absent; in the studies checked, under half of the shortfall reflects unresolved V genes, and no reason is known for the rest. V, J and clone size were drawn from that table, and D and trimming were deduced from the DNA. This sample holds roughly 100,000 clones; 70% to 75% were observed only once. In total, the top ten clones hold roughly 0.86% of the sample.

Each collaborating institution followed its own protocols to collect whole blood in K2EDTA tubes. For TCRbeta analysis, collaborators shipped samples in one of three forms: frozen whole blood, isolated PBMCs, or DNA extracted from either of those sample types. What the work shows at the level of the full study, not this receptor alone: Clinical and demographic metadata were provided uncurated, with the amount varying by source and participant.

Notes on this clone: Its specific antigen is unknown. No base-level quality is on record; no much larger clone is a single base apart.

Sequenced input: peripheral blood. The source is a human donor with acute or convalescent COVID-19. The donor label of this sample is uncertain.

The sequence in DNA is TGTGCCAGCAGTCCACATCGTCAGGGGGAAAGCGGGGAGCTGTTTTTT. Translated, it gives CASSPHRQGESGELFF. This receptor chain uses TRBV27 and TRBJ2-2, with 7 middle bases fitting TRBD1. CDR1 and CDR2, looked up from the germline V gene (reference sequence), are MNHEY and SMNVEV. Clipping removes 5 bases from V and 7 bases from J, with 13 as the unmatched junction base count. The CDR3, cysteine through phenylalanine, is 16 amino acids long. The entry retains the CDR3 DNA only, 48 bases that are in frame from base 1.